This is a list of T cell receptor beta chains from one sample in a study of beta chain features in type 1 diabetes. Clones were sequenced by immunoSEQ multiplex PCR, and TCRdb holds only the in-frame ones, with some missing. Among 250,000 to 350,000 clones listed, about 11% were seen once. Material for sequencing was naive CD4+ T cells from blood. These receptors were taken from a woman in her 30s in good health. Both conserved end residues are trimmed from each CDR3. A D gene is named only where the DNA matches it firmly.

>TRBV7-2|TRBD2|TRBJ2-3
ASSPPGLAGGRTDTQY
>TRBV5-1|TRBD2|TRBJ2-1
ASSPGLAGPNEQF
>TRBV27|TRBD2|TRBJ2-7
ASSTRLAGAYEQY
>TRBV5-1|TRBD1|TRBJ2-2
ASSFLAKTGGTSNTGELF
>TRBV9|-|TRBJ2-7
ASSLSTGTYEQY
>TRBV9|-|TRBJ1-2
ASSLRGGGGLYGYT
>TRBV6-6|TRBD1|TRBJ1-5
ASSSGTAELLPQH
>TRBV2|-|TRBJ1-1
ASRLARETEAF
>TRBV11-1|TRBD1|TRBJ1-1
ASSLVLGGQGRTEAF
>TRBV9|-|TRBJ2-3
ASSPRTGTDTQY